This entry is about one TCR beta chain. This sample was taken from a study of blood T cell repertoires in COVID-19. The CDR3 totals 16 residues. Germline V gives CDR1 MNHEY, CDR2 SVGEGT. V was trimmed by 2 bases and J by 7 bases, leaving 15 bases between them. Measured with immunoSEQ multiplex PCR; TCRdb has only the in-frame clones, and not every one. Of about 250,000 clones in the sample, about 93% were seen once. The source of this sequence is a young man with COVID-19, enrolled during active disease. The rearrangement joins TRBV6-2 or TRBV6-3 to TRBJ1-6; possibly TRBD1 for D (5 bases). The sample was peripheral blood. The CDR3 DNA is TGTGCCAGCAGTTACACAATTGTAGGGGCGAATTCACCCCTCCACTTT. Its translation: CASSYTIVGANSPLHF.